This TCR beta chain was recovered during a study of blood T cell repertoires in COVID-19 (dated by TCRdb to 2020 to 2021). A note on the overall study: Samples from collaborators originated in the United States, Italy and Spain and spanned both the acute and convalescent phases of COVID-19. Deeply sampled blood TCRbeta repertoires from subjects exposed to, actively infected with, or recovered from COVID-19 were included in the dataset. The repertoires were made available in a free public database intended to serve as a resource for research on the immune response to SARS-CoV-2. Where HLA class I and class II types were available, the types were taken from metadata supplied by the sample provider, not from assay-based typing. Samples came from the ongoing ImmuneRACE study (first 160 participants) plus 1,254 subjects from 6 global collaborators. A de-identified subject ID, COVID-19 status, age in years and sex were almost always included in the sample metadata. The prospective study material was composed of cDNA or gDNA derived from T cells, B-cell-depleted T cells, or PBMCs.

The full study reports these points: The amount of clinical and demographic metadata varied by source and participant and was provided uncurated.

A second Seattle source provided samples from volunteer blood donors who had recovered from COVID-19. Collaborating institutions collected whole blood in K2EDTA tubes following their own protocols. For TCRbeta analysis, collaborators shipped samples as frozen whole blood, isolated PBMCs, or DNA extracted from either of those sample types. Comments on this clone: There is no known antigen for this receptor. The junction shows a germline mismatch at one end, possibly a read error.

TCRbeta CDR3 regions were amplified from genomic DNA using the immunoSEQ Assay, a bias-controlled multiplex PCR. In the original analysis: Nucleated cell counts per sample were estimated from amplification of reference gene primers within the assay. To quantify the absolute abundance of each unique TCRbeta CDR3 rearrangement, sequence reads were collapsed and filtered. For each sample, productive Simpson clonality was calculated as the square root of Simpson's diversity index across productive rearrangements. TCRdb mirrors the immuneACCESS table, restricted to in-frame sequences. Some clones are absent from its copies; in checked studies, under half trace to an unresolved V gene, and the reason for the others is unknown. V, J and clone size were drawn from that table, and D and trimming were deduced from the DNA. Here the sample has a few hundred thousand clones; about 90% occur a single time. The ten largest account for roughly 2.2% of the sample.

From the cysteine through the phenylalanine, the CDR3 covers 13 amino acids. The entry retains the CDR3 DNA only, 39 bases that are in frame from base 1. From a lookup of the germline V gene (reference sequence), CDR1 and CDR2 are SSHAT and FNYEAQ. The origin of this receptor is a woman in her 50s who had recovered from COVID-19. The sequenced material came from peripheral blood. The sequence joins TRBV7-7 to TRBJ2-5, with TRBD1 as a weak D call on 6 bases. The sequence in DNA is TGTGCTAGCAGCTTAAGGACAGAAGAGACCCAGTACTTC. It is translated as CASSLRTEETQYF.